The entry below gives a single TCR beta chain sequence along with its context. The antigen remains unidentified. The data were produced by immunoSEQ multiplex PCR, yet TCRdb's version contains in-frame clones alone and is incomplete. The sample yields some 19,000 clones, about four fifths seen once. The sample comes from a study of OX40 agonist ivuxolimab in advanced cancers. Study results and limitations: A proportion of nonresponders additionally exhibited low normalized T-cell clonal expansion.

The CDR3 has 14 residues. Germline V gives CDR1 SGHNT, CDR2 YYREEE (reference sequence). Between the trimmed V and J ends, which lost 1 base and 1 base, there was a span of 8 bases. The chain combines TRBV5-4 with TRBJ1-1; D might be TRBD1 (6 bases). The material sequenced was CD4+ or CD8+ T cells sorted from blood, taken in a trial of the OX40 agonist ivuxolimab. The sequence came from an adult with an advanced solid tumor such as melanoma, head and neck, liver or kidney cancer. This chain's CDR3 is CASSLWGANTEAFF. CDR3 in DNA: TGTGCCAGCAGCTTGTGGGGGGCGAACACTGAAGCTTTCTTT.